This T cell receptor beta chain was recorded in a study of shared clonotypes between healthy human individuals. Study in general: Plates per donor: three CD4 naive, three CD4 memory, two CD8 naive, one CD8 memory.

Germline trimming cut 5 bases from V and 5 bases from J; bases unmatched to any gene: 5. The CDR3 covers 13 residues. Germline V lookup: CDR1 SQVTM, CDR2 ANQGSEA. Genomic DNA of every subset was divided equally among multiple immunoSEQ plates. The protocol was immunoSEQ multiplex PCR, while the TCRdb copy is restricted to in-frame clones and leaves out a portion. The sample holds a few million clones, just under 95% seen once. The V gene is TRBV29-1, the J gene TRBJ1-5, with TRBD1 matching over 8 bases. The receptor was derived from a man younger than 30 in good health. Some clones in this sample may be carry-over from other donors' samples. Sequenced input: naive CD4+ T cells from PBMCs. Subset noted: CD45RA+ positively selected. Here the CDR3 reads CSVSLDRDQPQHF. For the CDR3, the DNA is TGCAGCGTTAGTTTGGACAGGGATCAGCCCCAGCATTTT.